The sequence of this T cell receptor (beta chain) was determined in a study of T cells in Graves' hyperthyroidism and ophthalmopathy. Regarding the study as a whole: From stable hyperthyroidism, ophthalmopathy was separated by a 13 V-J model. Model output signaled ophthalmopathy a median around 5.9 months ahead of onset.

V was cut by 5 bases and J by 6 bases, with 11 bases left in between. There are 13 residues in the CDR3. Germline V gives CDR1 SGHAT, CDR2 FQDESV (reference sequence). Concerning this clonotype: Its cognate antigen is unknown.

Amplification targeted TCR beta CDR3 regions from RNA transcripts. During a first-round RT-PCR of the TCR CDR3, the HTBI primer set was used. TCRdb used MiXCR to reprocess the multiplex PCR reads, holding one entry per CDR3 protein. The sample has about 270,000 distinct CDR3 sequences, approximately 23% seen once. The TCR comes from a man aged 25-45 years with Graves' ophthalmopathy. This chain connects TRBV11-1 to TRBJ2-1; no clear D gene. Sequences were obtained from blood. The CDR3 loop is CASSQVRSNEQFF. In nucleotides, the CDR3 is TGTGCCAGCAGCCAAGTCAGGTCCAATGAGCAGTTCTTC.